Listed below are T cell receptor beta chains from one sample, sequenced in a study of Graves' ophthalmopathy and Graves' hyperthyroidism. TCRdb re-derived calls from the multiplex PCR reads in MiXCR, one entry per CDR3 protein. The top ten clones hold around 3.3% of a sample with 650,000 to 800,000 distinct CDR3 sequences, roughly two fifths of them seen once. The sample was peripheral blood. Source of these receptors: an adult man with Graves' ophthalmopathy. Each CDR3 is given with its conserved first and last residue. The order of the fields is J gene, clone size, D gene, V gene, CDR3 DNA, CDR3 protein. The D gene is left open where the match is weak. For some rows the clone size is stated as once, few or many, or as a class when expanded; others skip it.

TRBJ1-5 | - | - | TRBV29-1 | TGCAGTCCGCCCGGGGGACCCAATCAGCCCCAGCATTTT | CSPPGGPNQPQHF
TRBJ2-5 | - | TRBD2 | TRBV6-5 | TGTGCCAGCAGTTATCTAGCGGGAGAGACCCAGTACTTC | CASSYLAGETQYF
TRBJ1-1 | - | - | TRBV4-2 | TGTGCCAGCAGCCAAGAGTATGGAGGTGGCACTGAAGCTTTCTTT | CASSQEYGGGTEAFF
TRBJ2-7 | few | TRBD1 | TRBV6-6 | TGTGCCAGCAGTTTAGACAGGGCAGCAGACTACGAGCAGTACTTC | CASSLDRAADYEQYF
TRBJ1-5 | - | - | TRBV2 | TGTGCCAGCATACGCGGGGTCTCGAATCAGCCCCAGCATTTT | CASIRGVSNQPQHF
TRBJ2-6 | many | - | TRBV5-8 | TGTGCCAGCAGCCGATCCCTTGGGGCCGCCGGGGCCAACGTCCTGACTTTC | CASSRSLGAAGANVLTF
TRBJ1-1 | many | - | TRBV7-2 | TGTGCCAGCAGCTTAAAAAGCGTGGGATTAAACACTGAAGCTTTCTTT | CASSLKSVGLNTEAFF
TRBJ1-1 | many | - | TRBV7-9 | TGTGCCAGCAGCTTAGCGATGCGACAGAACACTGAAGCTTTCTTT | CASSLAMRQNTEAFF
TRBJ1-1 | many | - | TRBV7-9 | TGTGCCAGCAGTCCGGACAGAATGAACACTGAAGCTTTCTTT | CASSPDRMNTEAFF
TRBJ2-7 | many | - | TRBV20-1 | TGCAGTGCTAGATCAGGGCTGTCCTACGAGCAGTACTTC | CSARSGLSYEQYF
TRBJ2-7 | many | - | TRBV5-1 | TGCGCCAGCAGCCGGGACGGAGCCTACGAGCAGTACTTC | CASSRDGAYEQYF
TRBJ1-6 | few | - | TRBV7-9 | TGTGCCAGCAGCCAGACAGGCCTGAATTCACCCCTCCACTTT | CASSQTGLNSPLHF
TRBJ1-1 | once | - | TRBV7-9 | TGTGCCAGCAGCTCGGGACAAGATGCTTTCTTT | CASSSGQDAFF
TRBJ2-7 | many | - | TRBV7-9 | TGTGCCAGCAGCTCGGACACCCACTCCTACGAGCAGTACTTC | CASSSDTHSYEQYF
TRBJ1-6 | many | TRBD1 | TRBV10-3 | TGTGCCATCAGTCTGGGACAGCAAAATTCACCCCTCCACTTT | CAISLGQQNSPLHF
TRBJ1-5 | few | - | TRBV12-3/TRBV12-4 | TGTGCCAGCAGGGATAAGGACGGTCAGCTCGGCAATCAGCCCCAGCATTTT | CASRDKDGQLGNQPQHF
TRBJ1-4 | - | TRBD1 | TRBV29-1 | TGCAGCGTGGCCTCGGGACAGGGCGAGACTAATGAAAAACTGTTTTTT | CSVASGQGETNEKLFF
TRBJ1-5 | many | TRBD1 | TRBV12-3/TRBV12-4 | TGTGCCAGCAGGGGACAGGGCGGTACTCAGCCCCAGCATTTT | CASRGQGGTQPQHF
TRBJ1-5 | - | - | TRBV24-1 | TGTGCCACCAGTGATTCCACTAGCGGGTTAGACAATGAGCATTTT | CATSDSTSGLDNEHF
TRBJ1-2 | many | - | TRBV20-1 | TGCAGTGCGGGAACAGGAGACTATGGCTACACCTTC | CSAGTGDYGYTF
TRBJ2-3 | - | TRBD2 | TRBV7-9 | TGTGCCAGCAGCTTCGGACTAGCGGGGGGCCTCACAGATACGCAGTATTTT | CASSFGLAGGLTDTQYF
TRBJ2-7 | many | - | TRBV29-1 | TGCAGCGTTGGTAGGGGTCGCCACGAGCAGTACTTC | CSVGRGRHEQYF
TRBJ1-2 | many | - | TRBV15 | TGTGCCACCAGCCCTCGGGGAATCACTAATGGCTACACCTTC | CATSPRGITNGYTF
TRBJ2-5 | few | - | TRBV5-8 | TGTGCCAGCAGCAACCGGGACTCCCGGCAAGAGACCCAGTACTTC | CASSNRDSRQETQYF
TRBJ2-5 | few | TRBD2 | TRBV4-2 | TGTGCCAGCAGCCAAAAAGAGGATAGCGGGGGCGAAGTGGAGACCCAGTACTTC | CASSQKEDSGGEVETQYF